The clone carrying this TCR beta chain has at least ten counts. The data were obtained in a study of identical twins. Germline V gene lookup returns CDR1 DFQATT and CDR2 SNEGSKA (reference sequence). The V and J ends lost 0 bases and 3 bases, in that order; junction bases with no gene match: 14. The CDR3 sequence is 18 residues long. Template switching added a universal primer site; cDNA carried unique molecular identifiers. TCRdb used MiXCR to reprocess the 5' RACE reads, holding one entry per CDR3 protein. The sample holds approximately 700,000 distinct CDR3 sequences; 18% are singletons and the top ten take about an eighth. The sample was also linked to a second study, of T cells expressing NK-cell markers. This second study notes: It was sorted CD3+CD56-NKG2C+, CD3+CD56+NKG2C- and CD3+CD56+NKG2C+ T cells that provided the TCR beta repertoires. About 1.0-7.5% of CD8+ T cells in over 5 donors belonged to dominant NKG2C+ clonotypes.

The source is a woman aged 18-35 years in good health. The J gene is TRBJ2-3, the V gene TRBV20-1; 8 bases agree with TRBD2. The sample comprised PBMCs. CDR3 bases: TGCAGTGCTAGAGATGGGAGAGTCAGCGGGAGTCGGACAGATACGCAGTATTTT. Protein sequence: CSARDGRVSGSRTDTQYF.